The present TCR beta chain was sequenced within a study of blood T cell repertoires in COVID-19. Original analysis: Cell counts per sample came from amplifying reference gene primers. Assay used: immunoSEQ multiplex PCR; TCRdb lists only in-frame clones, some missing. V, J and clone size are those of that table, while D and trimming were read from the DNA. This table holds 200,000 to 300,000 clones, around nine tenths found once. The table lists this clone with a count of one. The sequence was collected from a man younger than 40 with COVID-19, enrolled during active disease. Sequencing was performed on peripheral blood.

CDR3 protein: CASSDSTGADEAFF. CDR3 in DNA: TGCGCCAGCAGCGACTCAACAGGGGCGGATGAAGCTTTCTTT. The genes are TRBV5-1 and TRBJ1-1, with 7 bases aligning to TRBD1. From germline, CDR1 is SGHRS and CDR2 YFSETQ. J lost 7 bases, V lost 4 bases, and 10 bases had no gene match. The CDR3 spans 14 residues.